One sample yielded the 32 T cell receptor beta chains listed below, sequenced in a study of T cell repertoires in cytomegalovirus infection. TCRdb analysed the reads with MiXCR anew, one entry per CDR3 protein. The sample holds approximately 590,000 distinct CDR3 sequences; over 35% are singletons and the top ten take about 46%. Which antigens these TCRs recognize remains unknown. The sample here was cultured PBMCs, taken from culture after CMV antigen stimulation. These TCRs come from a human donor in good health (CMV status not recorded). Some clones in this sample may be carry-over from other donors' samples.

This clonotype has just a few counts. The chain joins TRBV7-6 to TRBJ2-1; D is ambiguous. The germline V and J ends were trimmed by 1 base and 6 bases, with 7 bases remaining between them. The CDR3 totals 13 residues. Germline V gives CDR1 SGHVS, CDR2 FNYEAQ. The CDR3 loop is CASSLEQINEQFF. The DNA for the CDR3 is TGTGCCAGCAGCTTAGAACAAATCAATGAGCAGTTCTTC. The variable domain in full, with the rest retrieved from reference TRBV7-6 and TRBJ2-1, is GAGVSQSPRYKVTKRGQDVALRCDPISGHVSLYWYRQALGQGPEFLTYFNYEAQQDKSGLPNDRFSAERPEGSISTLTIQRTEQRDSAMYRCASSLEQINEQFFGPGTRLTVL.

The sample holds many counts of this clonotype. V gene TRBV7-2 combines with J gene TRBJ2-2; D is undetermined. Looked up from germline, CDR1 is SGHTA and CDR2 is FQGNSA. This CDR3 comprises 14 residues. V lost 5 bases and J 7 bases, leaving 14 bases between the germline ends. In DNA form, the CDR3 reads TGTGCCAGCAGCCACACACCCTTGGGCGGGGAGCTGTTTTTT. Its protein is CASSHTPLGGELFF. The full variable domain, rest sourced from reference TRBV7-2 and TRBJ2-2, is GAGVSQSPSNKVTEKGKDVELRCDPISGHTALYWYRQSLGQGLEFLIYFQGNSAPDKSGLPSDRFSAERTGGSVSTLTIQRTQQEDSAVYLCASSHTPLGGELFFGEGSRLTVL.

In DNA form, the CDR3 reads TGTGCCAGCAGTTACGGCCGACTAGCGGGAGGGAGCTCCTACGAGCAGTACTTC. Amino acid sequence: CASSYGRLAGGSSYEQYF. V gene TRBV6-5 combines with J gene TRBJ2-7; TRBD2 agrees at 14 bases. This CDR3 has 18 residues. Germline V gene lookup returns CDR1 MNHEY and CDR2 SVGAGI. Germline trimming cut 2 bases from V and 0 bases from J; bases unmatched to any gene: 6.

V and J are TRBV7-9 and TRBJ2-3; perhaps TRBD2 as D (6 bases). The V and J ends lost 4 bases and 5 bases respectively, with 19 bases between them. The CDR3 is 16 amino acids. Per the germline V gene, CDR1 is SEHNR and CDR2 is FQNEAQ (reference sequence). This CDR3 is CASSSTRWAGGDTQYF. For the CDR3, the DNA is TGTGCCAGCAGCTCGACTAGATGGGCGGGTGGAGATACGCAGTATTTT.

The chain uses TRBV7-6 and TRBJ2-2; 7 bases are shared with TRBD1. This CDR3 has 13 residues. The germline V gene has CDR1 SGHVS and CDR2 FNYEAQ. After removal of 5 bases from V and 9 bases from J, the junction contained 6 bases not matched to a gene. DNA of the CDR3: TGTGCCAGCAGCCCGGACAGGCTTCGGGAGCTGTTTTTT. This encodes CASSPDRLRELFF.

This clonotype was recorded at least ten times. The chain employs TRBV7-2 and TRBJ2-3, with 7 bases identical to TRBD2. From germline, CDR1 is SGHTA and CDR2 FQGNSA. The CDR3 has 14 amino acids. With V trimmed by 2 bases and J by 2 bases, 1 base remained unmatched. The CDR3 protein is CASSLRLATDTQYF. Here the CDR3 DNA reads TGTGCCAGCAGCTTAAGACTAGCCACAGATACGCAGTATTTT.

The chain couples TRBV28 to TRBJ2-3, with 8 bases fitting TRBD2. The CDR3 covers 15 residues. With V trimmed by 5 bases and J by 0 bases, 4 bases remained unmatched. CDR1 is MDHEN and CDR2 is SYDVKM in the germline V gene. The CDR3 nucleotides read TGTGCCAGCAGTCCGGGACTAGAAAGCACAGATACGCAGTATTTT. It is translated as CASSPGLESTDTQYF.

This chain uses TRBV15 with TRBJ2-1; tentatively, D is TRBD1 (5 bases). Germline-derived CDR1 and CDR2 are LNHNV and YYDKDF (reference sequence). With 8 bases removed from V and 6 bases from J, the gap between germline ends came to 17 bases. The length of the CDR3 is 14 residues. CDR3 nucleotides: TGTGCCACCGGGGCAAGCCGTCTGCCCAATGAGCAGTTCTTC. Translation gives CATGASRLPNEQFF.

This chain connects TRBV6-6 to TRBJ1-5; TRBD1 aligns across 7 bases. V dropped 6 bases and J dropped 5; count of bases not matched to a gene: 10. Germline V gene sequence: CDR1 MNHNY, CDR2 SVGAGI (reference sequence). The CDR3 sequence is 15 residues long. Here the CDR3 DNA reads TGTGCCAGCAGGAAAGGGGGCGGCGAATATCAGCCCCAGCATTTT. Its protein product is CASRKGGGEYQPQHF.

This clonotype is a singleton in its sample. This rearrangement joins TRBV7-6 to TRBJ1-2; D remains unclear. The germline CDR1 and CDR2 sequences are SGHVS and FNYEAQ. The CDR3 is 14 amino acids. Trimming left V 4 bases short and J 4 bases short, with 13 bases between. In nucleotides, the CDR3 is TGTGCCAGCAGCTCCAATTTCGAAGGCTATGGCTACACCTTC. Residues: CASSSNFEGYGYTF. The full variable domain, with the rest looked up from reference TRBV7-6 and TRBJ1-2, is GAGVSQSPRYKVTKRGQDVALRCDPISGHVSLYWYRQALGQGPEFLTYFNYEAQQDKSGLPNDRFSAERPEGSISTLTIQRTEQRDSAMYRCASSSNFEGYGYTFGSGTRLTVV.

The rearrangement joins TRBV6-2 or TRBV6-3 to TRBJ1-2, with TRBD1 matching over 9 bases. V shed 7 bases, J shed 2 bases, and the junction held 11 bases outside the gene matches. The CDR3 has 16 amino acids. The V gene's germline CDR1 is MNHEY and CDR2 SVGEGT. The CDR3 loop reads CASTLPGTGKNYGYTF. CDR3 nucleotides: TGTGCCAGCACCCTCCCCGGGACAGGGAAGAACTATGGCTACACCTTC.

This clonotype was picked up a small number of times. This chain connects TRBV7-2 to TRBJ2-3, with 11 bases matching TRBD2. The germline V gene encodes CDR1 SGHTA and CDR2 FQGNSA. The CDR3 is made up of 19 amino acids. V shed 1 base, J shed 0 bases, and the junction held 9 bases outside the gene matches. DNA of the CDR3: TGTGCCAGCAGCTTAGTGCTAGCGGGGGGCTCTCTAAGCACAGATACGCAGTATTTT. Protein product: CASSLVLAGGSLSTDTQYF.

The sample holds a few counts of this clonotype. The chain recombines TRBV7-9 with TRBJ2-7, with TRBD2 as a possible D gene (6 bases). Germline CDR1 SEHNR, CDR2 FQNEAQ (reference sequence). Trimming removed 5 bases from V and 3 bases from J, with 17 bases in between. The CDR3 has 15 residues. The CDR3 region has the DNA TGTGCCAGCAGCCCCCCGGCGGGGCCCCACTACGAGCAGTACTTC. Its translation: CASSPPAGPHYEQYF.

The genes are TRBV7-8 and TRBJ2-7, with D possibly TRBD1 on 6 matching bases. V dropped 3 bases and J dropped 3 bases, with 15 bases sitting between them. The CDR3 runs 15 residues. Germline CDR1 SGHVS, CDR2 FQNEAQ. The CDR3 nucleotides are TGTGCCAGCAGCTTGAATACAGGGATCCTCTACGAGCAGTACTTC. Its protein product is CASSLNTGILYEQYF.

V gene TRBV7-2 combines with J gene TRBJ2-5; 7 nucleotides match TRBD2. Germline V gene data show CDR1 as SGHTA and CDR2 as FQGNSA. The J segment lost 7 bases and the V segment lost 5 bases, leaving 7 bases of the junction unmatched. The CDR3 sequence is 13 residues long. The CDR3 is CASSPPAGRTQYF. The CDR3 bases are TGTGCCAGCAGCCCCCCAGCGGGGAGGACCCAGTACTTC.

Only a few counts were recorded for this clonotype. This chain uses TRBV7-2 with TRBJ2-1, with D maybe TRBD2 (5 bases). Per the germline V gene, CDR1 is SGHTA and CDR2 is FQGNSA. This CDR3 has 13 residues. Between the trimmed V and J ends, which lost 0 bases and 8 bases, there was a span of 8 bases. In DNA form, the CDR3 reads TGTGCCAGCAGCTTAGCTTGGCGGGATGAGCAGTTCTTC. Translated: CASSLAWRDEQFF.

This clonotype came up a few times. The chain joins TRBV20-1 to TRBJ2-7; D is unclear. The CDR3 is 10 residues long. Germline-derived CDR1 and CDR2 are DFQATT and SNEGSKA (reference sequence). The ends were cut back, 3 bases at V and 3 bases at J, with 3 bases in the middle. The chain's CDR3 is CSARHYEQYF. CDR3 coding DNA: TGCAGTGCTAGGCACTACGAGCAGTACTTC.

V gene TRBV10-3 combines with J gene TRBJ1-3, with D possibly matching TRBD1 (6 bases). V was pared by 5 bases and J by 2 bases, with 10 bases between. CDR3 length: 14 residues. Germline V gives CDR1 ENHRY, CDR2 SYGVKD. CDR3 nucleotides: TGTGCCATCAGTCCACAGGGACCTGGAAACACCATATATTTT. Its translation: CAISPQGPGNTIYF.

This clonotype turned up a few times. The V gene is TRBV12-3 or TRBV12-4, the J gene TRBJ2-7; D is possibly TRBD1 (6 bases). Trimming cost V 0 bases and J 7 bases, with 10 bases left between them. The CDR3 covers 13 residues. The CDR3 DNA follows: TGTGCCAGCAGTTTAGCCAGGGGTGGTGAGCAGTACTTC. Translating it yields CASSLARGGEQYF.

J is TRBJ2-3 and V is TRBV12-3 or TRBV12-4, with 7 positions matching TRBD1. V dropped 7 bases and J dropped 0; count of bases not matched to a gene: 7. The CDR3 contains 15 residues. The CDR3 nucleotides are TGTGCCAGCACCTTGGGGACAGCTAGCACAGATACGCAGTATTTT. Protein: CASTLGTASTDTQYF.

The V call is TRBV5-5, the J call TRBJ1-2, with D possibly TRBD1 on 6 matching bases. The CDR3 contains 13 residues. V lost 3 bases and J lost 8, with 14 bases in between. Germline lookup yields CDR1 SGHKS and CDR2 YYEKEE (reference sequence). Here the CDR3 reads CASSSGGGVGYTF. The CDR3, as DNA: TGTGCCAGCAGCTCTGGCGGGGGCGTCGGCTACACCTTC.

This rearrangement joins TRBV6-2 or TRBV6-3 to TRBJ2-4, with 7 bases that match TRBD1. Germline loops: CDR1 MNHEY, CDR2 SVGEGT. The CDR3 extends over 13 amino acids. The ends lost 7 bases at V and 11 bases at J; junction bases unmatched: 11. The CDR3 protein is CASNRGSLGVQYF. The CDR3 DNA is TGTGCCAGCAACAGGGGCAGCCTGGGCGTTCAGTACTTC.

This clonotype was detected a few times. The chain has TRBV6-7 and TRBJ2-3; 13 nucleotides line up with TRBD2. TRBV6-7 is designated an ORF whose function remains uncertain. The CDR3 is 16 amino acids. Unmatched junction bases numbered 2, after V lost 5 bases and J lost 0 bases. The CDR3 protein is CASSRGLAGSTDTQYF. In DNA, the CDR3 is TGTGCCAGCAGTAGGGGACTAGCGGGGAGCACAGATACGCAGTATTTT.

The rearrangement joins TRBV11-2 to TRBJ1-3; no reliable D call. Germline lookup yields CDR1 SGHAT and CDR2 FQNNGV. CDR3 length equals 14 residues. Trimming removed 5 bases from V and 2 bases from J, with 10 bases in between. DNA of the CDR3: TGTGCCAGCAGCCCCGAGTGGACTGGAAACACCATATATTTT. Translation: CASSPEWTGNTIYF.

The chain is built from TRBV9 and TRBJ2-3; 7 bases match TRBD1. V dropped 3 bases and J dropped 4; count of bases not matched to a gene: 8. The CDR3 contains 15 residues. In germline, CDR1 is SGDLS, CDR2 YYNGEE. CDR3 region: CASSGAGTVSDTQYF. The DNA of the CDR3 is TGTGCCAGCAGCGGAGCCGGGACAGTTTCAGATACGCAGTATTTT.

This clonotype was seen more than once but under ten times. The chain joins TRBV11-2 to TRBJ1-1; the D is unclear. Germline CDR1 reads SGHAT; CDR2 reads FQNNGV. This CDR3 region has 14 residues. V was trimmed by 6 bases and J by 0 bases, leaving 11 bases between them. CDR3 in amino acids: CASSPGIMNTEAFF. CDR3 DNA: TGTGCCAGCAGTCCCGGGATCATGAACACTGAAGCTTTCTTT. Looking up the rest from reference TRBV11-2 and TRBJ1-1 gives the full variable domain: EAGVAQSPRYKIIEKRQSVAFWCNPISGHATLYWYQQILGQGPKLLIQFQNNGVVDDSQLPKDRFSAERLKGVDSTLKIQPAKLEDSAVYLCASSPGIMNTEAFFGQGTRLTVV.

The rearrangement links TRBV7-6 to TRBJ2-3; TRBD2 might be the D (6 bases). CDR1 is SGHVS and CDR2 is FNYEAQ in the germline V gene. The V end was cut by 5 bases, the J end by 3 bases, with 12 bases between. The CDR3 sequence is 14 residues long. CDR3 protein: CASSPGDWTDTQYF. CDR3 sequence (DNA): TGTGCCAGCAGCCCGGGGGACTGGACAGATACGCAGTATTTT.

This clonotype was seen only a few times. The chain combines TRBV6-2 or TRBV6-3 with TRBJ2-3, with D possibly TRBD1 on 6 matching bases. V was pared by 8 bases and J by 7 bases, with 10 bases between. Germline loops: CDR1 MNHEY, CDR2 SVGEGT. This CDR3 spans 11 amino acids. DNA for the CDR3: TGTGCCAGCGGACAGTCTAATACGCAGTATTTT. Translating gives CASGQSNTQYF.

The V and J genes are TRBV6-2 or TRBV6-3 and TRBJ1-1; D ambiguous. Trimming stripped 2 bases from V and 5 bases from J, with 12 bases between. The CDR3 covers 14 residues. CDR1 is MNHEY and CDR2 is SVGEGT in the germline V gene. The CDR3 DNA sequence: TGTGCCAGCAGTTACGTCGGCAGTTCGACTGAAGCTTTCTTT. Translating gives CASSYVGSSTEAFF.

This chain connects TRBV6-5 to TRBJ2-3; perhaps TRBD2 as D (6 bases). Germline V gene sequence: CDR1 MNHEY, CDR2 SVGAGI. The CDR3 is 16 amino acids. Deletions cut 5 bases from V and 1 base from J, with 16 bases between. This chain's CDR3 is CASSGGTRGGTDTQYF. DNA of the CDR3: TGTGCCAGCAGTGGGGGGACCAGAGGGGGCACAGATACGCAGTATTTT.

The chain joins TRBV5-1 to TRBJ1-1, with D tentatively TRBD1 (6 bases). Germline CDR1 SGHRS, CDR2 YFSETQ. Deletions cut 0 bases from V and 0 bases from J, with 12 bases between. The CDR3 loop spans 16 amino acids. In DNA, the CDR3 is TGCGCCAGCAGCTTGGGAGGGGGAGAGGTGAACACTGAAGCTTTCTTT. Encoded protein: CASSLGGGEVNTEAFF.

In DNA, the CDR3 is TGTGCCAGCAGCGGTGGCCACCTTAGGACCTACGAGCAGTACTTC. The encoded protein is CASSGGHLRTYEQYF. V usage is TRBV6-2 or TRBV6-3 and J usage is TRBJ2-7, with no clear D. The CDR3 is 15 amino acids. Trimming took 6 bases from V and 2 from J, leaving 17 bases between them. The germline V gene has CDR1 MNHEY and CDR2 SVGEGT.